This T cell receptor beta chain was sequenced during a study of blood T cells in healthy people across ages. Overall study: Template switching caught about one barcoded beta molecule for each two T cells. Study-level results: Diversity estimates drawn from one million T cells were deemed underestimates.

In regard to this clonotype: What it binds is unknown.

Whenever a sample was processed, at least 6 million PBMCs were isolated. The authors extracted at least 5.5 micrograms of total RNA per sample. A second 7 to 11 cycle PCR used barcoded and J-beta primers. TCRdb fed the 5' RACE reads into MiXCR, producing one record per CDR3 protein. The table records hundreds of thousands of distinct CDR3 sequences, roughly 56% of them present only once. Germline values: CDR1 ENHRY, CDR2 SYGVKD. This CDR3 has 12 residues. Between the trimmed V and J ends, which lost 10 bases and 0 bases, there was a span of 10 bases. The chain uses TRBV10-3 and TRBJ2-7; D may be TRBD2 (6 bases). Sequencing was carried out using blood. The TCR sequence derives from a man in his forties in good health. CDR3: CATQTSSYEQYF. CDR3 bases: TGTGCCACTCAGACTAGCTCCTACGAGCAGTACTTC.